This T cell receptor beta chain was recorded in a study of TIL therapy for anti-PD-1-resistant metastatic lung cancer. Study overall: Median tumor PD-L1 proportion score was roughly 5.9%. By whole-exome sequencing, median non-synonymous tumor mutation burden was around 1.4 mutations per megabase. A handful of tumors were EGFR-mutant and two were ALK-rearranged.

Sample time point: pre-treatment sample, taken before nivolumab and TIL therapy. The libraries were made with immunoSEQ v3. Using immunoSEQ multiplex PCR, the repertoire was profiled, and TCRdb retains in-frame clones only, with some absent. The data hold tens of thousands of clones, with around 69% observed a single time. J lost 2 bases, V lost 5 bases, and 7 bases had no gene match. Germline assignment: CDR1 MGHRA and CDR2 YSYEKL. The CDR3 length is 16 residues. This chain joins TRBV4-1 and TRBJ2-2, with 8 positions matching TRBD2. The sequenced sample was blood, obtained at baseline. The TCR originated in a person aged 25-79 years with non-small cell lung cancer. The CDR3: CASSWKRGPNTGELFF. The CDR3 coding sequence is TGCGCCAGCAGCTGGAAGCGGGGGCCAAACACCGGGGAGCTGTTTTTT.